This T cell receptor (beta chain) is from a study of cytotoxic CD8 clonotypes in ibrutinib-treated CLL. Whole-study context: Across the patients, approximately 10 were relapsed/refractory, about 15 treatment-naive and fewer than 18 IGHV unmutated. Study-level results: Public clonotypes were rare and shrank or held steady on treatment. Baseline clonality was higher than in age-matched healthy donors and moved in step with circulating CD8+ T-cell counts.

PBMCs that had been cryopreserved were the source of 1.5 to 2.5 micrograms of genomic DNA for TCR beta libraries. Some clones are missing from TCRdb's copy, which holds only in-frame ones; the method was immunoSEQ multiplex PCR. The repertoire holds roughly 130,000 clones, with about four fifths as singletons. Regarding this clone: Its antigen is unidentified.

J lost 0 bases, V lost 1 base, and 3 bases had no gene match. Germline V lookup: CDR1 SGHDN, CDR2 FVKESK. The CDR3 has 17 residues. The sample in question was PBMCs, obtained after 12 months of ibrutinib treatment. The sequence derives from a human donor with chronic lymphocytic leukemia. The chain combines TRBV14 with TRBJ2-2; 9 nucleotides align to TRBD2. CDR3 bases: TGTGCCAGCAGCCAAGTTGGGACTAGCCCGAACACCGGGGAGCTGTTTTTT. It translates to CASSQVGTSPNTGELFF.